The entry that follows covers one T cell receptor (beta chain) sequence. Its antigen is not known. Clones were read by immunoSEQ multiplex PCR, and TCRdb kept only the in-frame ones, dropping some. The table includes 55,000 to 85,000 clones, around 84% detected once. This CDR3 contains 14 residues. Germline V gene data show CDR1 as SEHNR and CDR2 as FQNEAQ (reference sequence). With 4 bases removed from V and 3 bases from J, the gap between germline ends came to 12 bases. This specimen belongs to a study of T cell responses to AZD1222 COVID-19 vaccine. Overall study: Second-dose recipients at about 4 or about 12 weeks were treated as one pooled group. Study-level points and caveats: Mapped onto spike, vaccine-associated CD4 TCRs spanned it and were dominant at 160-218 and 743-854. Among spike-specific TCRs, nearly half reportedly target unmutated variant regions.

The rearrangement uses TRBV7-9 and TRBJ1-2; the D gene is possibly TRBD1 (6 bases). The sequence was obtained from an adult in good health. This specimen consisted of peripheral blood, obtained on day 0 of AZD1222 vaccination. The CDR3 nucleotides are TGTGCCAGCAGCTCACAACAGGGATACTATGGCTACACCTTC. Its translation is CASSSQQGYYGYTF.